This is a list of T cell receptor beta chains from one sample in a study of Graves' ophthalmopathy and Graves' hyperthyroidism. TCRdb itself ran the multiplex PCR reads through MiXCR, one entry per CDR3 protein. Here the sample spans over a million distinct CDR3 sequences, about 35% being singletons. The sequenced sample was peripheral blood or thyroid tissue (not recorded which). The source is an adult man with Graves' hyperthyroidism. CDR3s include the opening cysteine and the closing phenylalanine or tryptophan. D genes are given only for firm matches. Expanded clones get a size class; other rows say once, few or many, or leave the size out.

J gene: TRBJ2-5; CDR3 length: 13; V gene: TRBV11-3; clone size: many; D gene: NA; CDR3 protein: CASSFERRGTQYF; CDR3 DNA: TGTGCCAGCAGCTTTGAGCGACGGGGGACCCAGTACTTC
J gene: TRBJ2-7; CDR3 length: 10; V gene: TRBV20-1; clone size: many; D gene: NA; CDR3 protein: CSAEDYEQYF; CDR3 DNA: TGCAGTGCCGAGGACTACGAGCAGTACTTC
J gene: TRBJ2-6; CDR3 length: 16; V gene: TRBV7-9; clone size: many; D gene: NA; CDR3 protein: CASSLGREAGANVLTF; CDR3 DNA: TGTGCCAGCAGCTTAGGGAGGGAGGCTGGGGCCAACGTCCTGACTTTC
J gene: TRBJ2-5; CDR3 length: 15; V gene: TRBV19; clone size: many; D gene: NA; CDR3 protein: CASSIPQGDKETQYF; CDR3 DNA: TGTGCCAGTAGTATTCCCCAAGGGGACAAAGAGACCCAGTACTTC
J gene: TRBJ1-3; CDR3 length: 15; V gene: TRBV11-2; clone size: NA; D gene: NA; CDR3 protein: CASSSEGVPGNTIYF; CDR3 DNA: TGTGCCAGCAGCTCGGAGGGGGTTCCTGGAAACACCATATATTTT
J gene: TRBJ1-3; CDR3 length: 15; V gene: TRBV12-3/TRBV12-4; clone size: many; D gene: NA; CDR3 protein: CASSLAGGSGNTIYF; CDR3 DNA: TGTGCCAGCAGCTTAGCTGGGGGCTCTGGAAACACCATATATTTT
J gene: TRBJ2-1; CDR3 length: 14; V gene: TRBV29-1; clone size: once; D gene: NA; CDR3 protein: CSVDKGIRGGEQFF; CDR3 DNA: TGCAGCGTTGATAAGGGGATTAGGGGCGGTGAGCAGTTCTTC
J gene: TRBJ2-5; CDR3 length: 13; V gene: TRBV9; clone size: NA; D gene: NA; CDR3 protein: CASSLDIGETQYF; CDR3 DNA: TGTGCCAGCAGCTTGGATATAGGGGAGACCCAGTACTTC
J gene: TRBJ1-2; CDR3 length: 13; V gene: TRBV7-8; clone size: many; D gene: NA; CDR3 protein: CASSLGREDGYTF; CDR3 DNA: TGTGCCAGCAGCTTAGGCAGGGAGGATGGCTACACCTTC
J gene: TRBJ2-5; CDR3 length: 15; V gene: TRBV7-9; clone size: many; D gene: TRBD2; CDR3 protein: CASSHQSGAKETQYF; CDR3 DNA: TGTGCCAGCAGCCATCAGAGCGGGGCCAAAGAGACCCAGTACTTC
J gene: TRBJ1-3; CDR3 length: 16; V gene: TRBV12-3/TRBV12-4; clone size: NA; D gene: NA; CDR3 protein: CASSFALGSSGNTIYF; CDR3 DNA: TGTGCCAGCAGTTTTGCGCTCGGGAGCTCTGGAAACACCATATATTTT
J gene: TRBJ2-7; CDR3 length: 14; V gene: TRBV25-1; clone size: NA; D gene: TRBD1; CDR3 protein: CASSNRGPSYEQYF; CDR3 DNA: TGTGCCAGCAGCAACAGGGGTCCCTCTTACGAGCAGTACTTC
J gene: TRBJ1-4; CDR3 length: 15; V gene: TRBV5-4; clone size: few; D gene: NA; CDR3 protein: CASSLRTGAFEKLFF; CDR3 DNA: TGTGCCAGCAGCTTGAGGACGGGAGCCTTTGAAAAACTGTTTTTT
J gene: TRBJ2-5; CDR3 length: 16; V gene: TRBV7-2; clone size: many; D gene: NA; CDR3 protein: CASSLRDWAGEETQYF; CDR3 DNA: TGTGCCAGCAGCTTACGAGACTGGGCAGGGGAAGAGACCCAGTACTTC
J gene: TRBJ1-3; CDR3 length: 15; V gene: TRBV11-2; clone size: many; D gene: NA; CDR3 protein: CASSVGPMLGNTIYF; CDR3 DNA: TGTGCCAGCAGCGTCGGTCCAATGCTGGGAAACACCATATATTTT
J gene: TRBJ1-2; CDR3 length: 16; V gene: TRBV14; clone size: many; D gene: TRBD1; CDR3 protein: CASSQGAGGTNYGYTF; CDR3 DNA: TGTGCCAGCAGCCAAGGGGCAGGGGGCACGAACTATGGCTACACCTTC
J gene: TRBJ2-2; CDR3 length: 19; V gene: TRBV6-5; clone size: few; D gene: TRBD1; CDR3 protein: CASSTAPAGTGGRTGELFF; CDR3 DNA: TGTGCCAGCAGCACCGCCCCAGCCGGGACAGGGGGCAGAACCGGGGAGCTGTTTTTT
J gene: TRBJ1-2; CDR3 length: 14; V gene: TRBV7-9; clone size: many; D gene: NA; CDR3 protein: CASSLPRQVGGYTF; CDR3 DNA: TGTGCCAGCAGCTTACCGAGACAGGTCGGGGGCTACACCTTC
J gene: TRBJ1-6; CDR3 length: 18; V gene: TRBV7-9; clone size: NA; D gene: TRBD1; CDR3 protein: CASSNPTGRLGISSPLHF; CDR3 DNA: TGTGCCAGCAGCAACCCGACAGGGCGCCTAGGCATAAGTTCACCCCTCCACTTT
J gene: TRBJ1-1; CDR3 length: 15; V gene: TRBV24-1; clone size: NA; D gene: TRBD1; CDR3 protein: CATSDLVTGGTEAFF; CDR3 DNA: TGTGCCACCAGTGACCTCGTGACAGGGGGGACTGAAGCTTTCTTT
J gene: TRBJ1-5; CDR3 length: 14; V gene: TRBV12-3/TRBV12-4; clone size: many; D gene: NA; CDR3 protein: CASSFSFGGQPQHF; CDR3 DNA: TGTGCCAGCAGTTTCAGTTTTGGGGGCCAGCCCCAGCATTTT
J gene: TRBJ2-5; CDR3 length: 16; V gene: TRBV9; clone size: many; D gene: NA; CDR3 protein: CASSVGLLRGQETQYF; CDR3 DNA: TGTGCCAGCAGCGTAGGTTTGCTGCGGGGCCAAGAGACCCAGTACTTC
J gene: TRBJ2-7; CDR3 length: 12; V gene: TRBV7-8; clone size: many; D gene: NA; CDR3 protein: CASSTQVSEQYF; CDR3 DNA: TGTGCCAGCAGCACACAGGTCTCCGAGCAGTACTTC
J gene: TRBJ1-5; CDR3 length: 14; V gene: TRBV7-8; clone size: many; D gene: NA; CDR3 protein: CASSPMTGPGPQHF; CDR3 DNA: TGTGCCAGCAGCCCGATGACAGGTCCTGGGCCCCAGCATTTT
J gene: TRBJ2-2; CDR3 length: 15; V gene: TRBV24-1; clone size: few; D gene: TRBD2; CDR3 protein: CATSPSGRPTGELFF; CDR3 DNA: TGTGCCACCAGCCCTAGCGGGAGGCCAACCGGGGAGCTGTTTTTT
J gene: TRBJ2-7; CDR3 length: 15; V gene: TRBV20-1; clone size: NA; D gene: NA; CDR3 protein: CSAADSADGAYEQYF; CDR3 DNA: TGCAGTGCTGCGGACAGTGCTGACGGTGCGTACGAGCAGTACTTC
J gene: TRBJ2-7; CDR3 length: 14; V gene: TRBV7-2; clone size: NA; D gene: NA; CDR3 protein: CASSLGVTDYEQYF; CDR3 DNA: TGTGCCAGCAGCTTGGGGGTGACAGACTACGAGCAGTACTTC
J gene: TRBJ1-1; CDR3 length: 14; V gene: TRBV7-9; clone size: few; D gene: NA; CDR3 protein: CASSLMSVNTEAFF; CDR3 DNA: TGTGCCAGCAGCTTGATGTCAGTGAACACTGAAGCTTTCTTT
J gene: TRBJ1-5; CDR3 length: 14; V gene: TRBV20-1; clone size: NA; D gene: NA; CDR3 protein: CSARSAGGYQPQHF; CDR3 DNA: TGCAGTGCTAGAAGTGCTGGAGGGTATCAGCCCCAGCATTTT
J gene: TRBJ1-4; CDR3 length: 16; V gene: TRBV7-8; clone size: few; D gene: NA; CDR3 protein: CASSSRFLAANEKLFF; CDR3 DNA: TGTGCCAGCAGCTCCCGGTTCTTAGCCGCAAATGAAAAACTGTTTTTT
J gene: TRBJ1-2; CDR3 length: 14; V gene: TRBV14; clone size: few; D gene: NA; CDR3 protein: CASSYRAGPGGYTF; CDR3 DNA: TGTGCCAGCAGCTACCGGGCAGGGCCGGGGGGCTACACCTTC
J gene: TRBJ1-1; CDR3 length: 15; V gene: TRBV27; clone size: many; D gene: TRBD1; CDR3 protein: CASSWTGSMDTEAFF; CDR3 DNA: TGTGCCAGCAGTTGGACAGGGAGCATGGACACTGAAGCTTTCTTT
J gene: TRBJ2-7; CDR3 length: 13; V gene: TRBV19; clone size: NA; D gene: TRBD1; CDR3 protein: CASSRTQGAEQYF; CDR3 DNA: TGTGCCAGTAGTAGGACACAGGGGGCCGAGCAGTACTTC
J gene: TRBJ2-6; CDR3 length: 16; V gene: TRBV19; clone size: many; D gene: TRBD1; CDR3 protein: CASSIGTGTGANVLTF; CDR3 DNA: TGTGCCAGTAGTATAGGGACAGGGACTGGGGCCAACGTCCTGACTTTC
J gene: TRBJ2-1; CDR3 length: 14; V gene: TRBV29-1; clone size: NA; D gene: TRBD2; CDR3 protein: CSVEPGLAGNEQFF; CDR3 DNA: TGCAGCGTTGAACCGGGACTAGCGGGTAATGAGCAGTTCTTC
J gene: TRBJ2-5; CDR3 length: 15; V gene: TRBV10-3; clone size: NA; D gene: TRBD2; CDR3 protein: CAISDEDSGGETQYF; CDR3 DNA: TGTGCCATCAGTGATGAAGACAGCGGGGGAGAGACCCAGTACTTC
J gene: TRBJ1-1; CDR3 length: 13; V gene: TRBV30; clone size: few; D gene: NA; CDR3 protein: CAWSVLRNTEAFF; CDR3 DNA: TGTGCCTGGAGTGTATTAAGGAACACTGAAGCTTTCTTT
J gene: TRBJ2-7; CDR3 length: 13; V gene: TRBV7-8; clone size: NA; D gene: NA; CDR3 protein: CASTSGDHYEQYF; CDR3 DNA: TGTGCCAGCACTTCAGGGGACCACTACGAGCAGTACTTC
J gene: TRBJ1-2; CDR3 length: 13; V gene: TRBV12-3/TRBV12-4; clone size: few; D gene: NA; CDR3 protein: CASSDSTGFGYTF; CDR3 DNA: TGTGCCAGCAGTGATTCGACAGGCTTTGGCTACACCTTC
J gene: TRBJ2-7; CDR3 length: 15; V gene: TRBV7-8; clone size: once; D gene: TRBD1; CDR3 protein: CASSLDEGQGAEQYF; CDR3 DNA: TGTGCCAGCAGCTTAGATGAGGGACAGGGGGCCGAGCAGTACTTC
J gene: TRBJ1-1; CDR3 length: 14; V gene: TRBV6-5; clone size: NA; D gene: NA; CDR3 protein: CASSYSYDRNEAFF; CDR3 DNA: TGTGCCAGCAGCTACTCCTATGACAGGAATGAAGCTTTCTTT